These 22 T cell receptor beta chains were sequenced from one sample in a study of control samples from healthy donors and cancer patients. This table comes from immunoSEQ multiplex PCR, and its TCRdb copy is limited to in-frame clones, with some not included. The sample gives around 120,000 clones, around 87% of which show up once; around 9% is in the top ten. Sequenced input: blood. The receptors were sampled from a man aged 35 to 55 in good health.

The CDR3 spells CAWQTGPNEKLFF. The CDR3 DNA reads as TGTGCCTGGCAGACAGGGCCAAATGAAAAACTGTTTTTT. This chain links TRBV30 with TRBJ1-4, with 7 positions matching TRBD1. CDR1 GTSNPN and CDR2 SVGIG come from the germline V gene (reference sequence). The CDR3 has 13 residues. Germline trimming cut 5 bases from V and 5 bases from J; bases unmatched to any gene: 5. Drawing the rest from reference TRBV30 and TRBJ1-4, the complete variable domain is SQTIHQWPATLVQPVGSPLSLECTVEGTSNPNLYWYRQAAGRGLQLLFYSVGIGQISSEVPQNLSASRPQDRQFILSSKKLLLSDSGFYLCAWQTGPNEKLFFGSGTQLSVL.

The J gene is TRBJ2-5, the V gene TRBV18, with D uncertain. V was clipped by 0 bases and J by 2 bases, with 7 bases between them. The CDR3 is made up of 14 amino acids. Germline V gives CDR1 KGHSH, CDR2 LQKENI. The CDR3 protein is CASSPPNGQETQYF. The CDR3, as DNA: TGTGCCAGCTCACCACCGAACGGTCAAGAGACCCAGTACTTC.

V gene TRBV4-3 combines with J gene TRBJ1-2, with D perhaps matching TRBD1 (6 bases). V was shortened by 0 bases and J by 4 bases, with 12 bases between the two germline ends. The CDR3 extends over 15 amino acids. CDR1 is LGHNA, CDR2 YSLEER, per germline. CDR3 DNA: TGCGCCAGCAGCCAAGATAGCCCGGGGGCCTATGGCTACACCTTC. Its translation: CASSQDSPGAYGYTF.

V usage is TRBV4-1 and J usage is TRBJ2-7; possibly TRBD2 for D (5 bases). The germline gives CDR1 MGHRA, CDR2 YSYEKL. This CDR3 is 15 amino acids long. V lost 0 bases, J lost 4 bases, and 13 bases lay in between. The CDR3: CASSQDVRDIYEQYF. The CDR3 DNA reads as TGCGCCAGCAGCCAAGATGTCCGGGATATTTACGAGCAGTACTTC.

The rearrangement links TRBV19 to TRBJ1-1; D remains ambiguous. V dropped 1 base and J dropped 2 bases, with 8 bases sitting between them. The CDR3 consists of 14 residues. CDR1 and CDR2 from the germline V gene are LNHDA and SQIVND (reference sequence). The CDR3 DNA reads TGTGCCAGTAGTATAGGAACACCTAACACTGAAGCTTTCTTT. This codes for CASSIGTPNTEAFF.

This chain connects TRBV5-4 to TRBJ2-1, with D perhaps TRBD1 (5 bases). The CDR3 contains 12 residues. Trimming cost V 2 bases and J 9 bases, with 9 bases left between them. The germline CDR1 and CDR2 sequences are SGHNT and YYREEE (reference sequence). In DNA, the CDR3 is TGTGCCAGCAGCTTATCTAGGGGTGAGCAGTTCTTC. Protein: CASSLSRGEQFF.

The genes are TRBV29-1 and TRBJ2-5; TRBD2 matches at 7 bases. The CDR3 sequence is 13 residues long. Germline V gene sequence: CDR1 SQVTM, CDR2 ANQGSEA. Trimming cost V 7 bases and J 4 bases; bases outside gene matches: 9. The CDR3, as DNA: TGCAGCGCCGTGAAGCGGGGATTAGAGACCCAGTACTTC. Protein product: CSAVKRGLETQYF.

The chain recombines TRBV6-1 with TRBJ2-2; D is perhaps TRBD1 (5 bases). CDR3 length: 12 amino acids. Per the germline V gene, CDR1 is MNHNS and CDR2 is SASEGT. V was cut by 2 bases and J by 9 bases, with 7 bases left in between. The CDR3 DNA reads TGTGCCAGCAGTGAAAGGGGTTGGGAGCTGTTTTTT. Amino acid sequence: CASSERGWELFF.

CDR3 nucleotides: TGTGCCAGCACTCCGGATGGGCGCGACGAGCAGTACTTC. Its translation: CASTPDGRDEQYF. The chain employs TRBV12-3 or TRBV12-4 and TRBJ2-7; D ambiguous. This CDR3 is 13 amino acids long. V was cut by 7 bases and J by 5 bases, with 15 bases left in between.

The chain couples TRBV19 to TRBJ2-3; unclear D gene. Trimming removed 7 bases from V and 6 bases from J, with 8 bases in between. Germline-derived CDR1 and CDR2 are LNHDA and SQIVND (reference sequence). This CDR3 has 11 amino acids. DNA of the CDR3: TGTGCCAGTACGTCGATCGATACGCAGTATTTT. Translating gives CASTSIDTQYF.

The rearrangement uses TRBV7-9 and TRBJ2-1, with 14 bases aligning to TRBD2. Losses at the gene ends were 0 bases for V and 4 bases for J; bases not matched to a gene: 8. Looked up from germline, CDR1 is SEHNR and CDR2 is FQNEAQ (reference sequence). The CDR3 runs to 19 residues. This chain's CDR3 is CASSLASVGLAGAYNEQFF. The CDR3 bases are TGTGCCAGCAGCTTAGCGTCCGTGGGACTAGCGGGGGCTTACAATGAGCAGTTCTTC. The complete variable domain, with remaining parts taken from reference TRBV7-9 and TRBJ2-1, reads DTGVSQNPRHKITKRGQNVTFRCDPISEHNRLYWYRQTLGQGPEFLTYFQNEAQLEKSRLLSDRFSAERPKGSFSTLEIQRTEQGDSAMYLCASSLASVGLAGAYNEQFFGPGTRLTVL.

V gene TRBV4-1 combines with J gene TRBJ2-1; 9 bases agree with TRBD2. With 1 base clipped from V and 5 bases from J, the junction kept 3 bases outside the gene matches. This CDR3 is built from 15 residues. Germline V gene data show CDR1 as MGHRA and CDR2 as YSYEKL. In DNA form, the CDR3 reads TGCGCCAGCAGCCAAGCTCTAGCGGGAAACAATGAGCAGTTCTTC. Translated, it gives CASSQALAGNNEQFF.

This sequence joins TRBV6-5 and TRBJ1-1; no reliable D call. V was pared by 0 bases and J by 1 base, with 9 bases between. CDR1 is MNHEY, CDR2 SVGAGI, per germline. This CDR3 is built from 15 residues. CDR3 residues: CASSYSWRTNTEAFF. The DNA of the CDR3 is TGTGCCAGCAGTTACTCTTGGAGAACGAACACTGAAGCTTTCTTT.

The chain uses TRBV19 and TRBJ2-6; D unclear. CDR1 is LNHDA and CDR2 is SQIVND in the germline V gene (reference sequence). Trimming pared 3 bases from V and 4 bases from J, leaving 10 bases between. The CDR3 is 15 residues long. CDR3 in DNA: TGTGCCAGTAGTATCGCCGTTCCAGGGGCCAACGTCCTGACTTTC. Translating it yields CASSIAVPGANVLTF.

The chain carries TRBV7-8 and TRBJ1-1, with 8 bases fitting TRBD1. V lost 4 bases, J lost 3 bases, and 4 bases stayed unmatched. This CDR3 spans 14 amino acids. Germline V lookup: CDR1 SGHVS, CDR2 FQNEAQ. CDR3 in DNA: TGTGCCAGCAGCTCCGGACAGGGATACACTGAAGCTTTCTTT. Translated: CASSSGQGYTEAFF.

The CDR3 nucleotides are TGTGCCAGCAGCGTAGACCCCCAGGACGTCGGAAACACCATATATTTT. This translates into CASSVDPQDVGNTIYF. The J gene is TRBJ1-3, the V gene TRBV9; D remains ambiguous. The V and J ends lost 0 bases and 4 bases respectively, with 14 bases between them. The V gene's germline CDR1 is SGDLS and CDR2 YYNGEE. This CDR3 comprises 16 residues.

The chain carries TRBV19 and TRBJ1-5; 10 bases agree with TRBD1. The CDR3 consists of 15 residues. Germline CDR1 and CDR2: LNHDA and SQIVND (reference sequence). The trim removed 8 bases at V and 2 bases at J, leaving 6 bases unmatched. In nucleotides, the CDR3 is TGTGCCAGTCGGGACAGGGGAATTGGCAATCAGCCCCAGCATTTT. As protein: CASRDRGIGNQPQHF.

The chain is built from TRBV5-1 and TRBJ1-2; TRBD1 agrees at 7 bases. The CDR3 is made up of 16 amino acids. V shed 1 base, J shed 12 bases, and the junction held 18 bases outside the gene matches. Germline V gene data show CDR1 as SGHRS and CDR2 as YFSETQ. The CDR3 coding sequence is TGCGCCAGCAGCTTGACGGCGGGACAGCTAAAAACTATGCACACCTTC. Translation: CASSLTAGQLKTMHTF.

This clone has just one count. For the CDR3, the DNA is TGTGCCAGCAGCCCCCAGGACATTGCCCACGAGCAGTACTTC. It specifies CASSPQDIAHEQYF. This chain uses TRBV5-6 with TRBJ2-7; tentatively, D is TRBD1 (5 bases). The CDR3 length is 14 residues. V was pared by 4 bases and J by 5 bases, with 16 bases between. Germline V gene lookup returns CDR1 SGHDT and CDR2 YYEEEE.

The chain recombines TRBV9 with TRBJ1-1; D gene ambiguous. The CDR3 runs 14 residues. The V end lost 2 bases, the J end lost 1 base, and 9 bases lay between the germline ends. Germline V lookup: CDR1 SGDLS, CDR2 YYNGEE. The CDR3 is CASSVPRQNTEAFF. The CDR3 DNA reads TGTGCCAGCAGCGTTCCACGACAGAACACTGAAGCTTTCTTT.

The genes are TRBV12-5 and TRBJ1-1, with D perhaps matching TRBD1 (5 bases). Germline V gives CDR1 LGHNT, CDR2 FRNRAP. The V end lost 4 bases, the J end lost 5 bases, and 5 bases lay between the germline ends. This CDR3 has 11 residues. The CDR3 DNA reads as TGTGCTAGTGGTTGGGGGACTGAAGCTTTCTTT. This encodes CASGWGTEAFF.

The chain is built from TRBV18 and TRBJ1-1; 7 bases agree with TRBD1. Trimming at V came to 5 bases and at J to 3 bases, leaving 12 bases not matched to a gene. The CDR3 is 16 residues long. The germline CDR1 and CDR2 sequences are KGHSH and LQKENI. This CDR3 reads CASSGRRDRADTEAFF. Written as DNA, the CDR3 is TGTGCCAGCTCAGGGAGACGAGACAGGGCGGACACTGAAGCTTTCTTT.